The present entry profiles one T cell receptor beta chain with its context. As yet, its antigen is unknown. The source of the sample is a study of CD8 T cell repertoires and HIV-1 epitope variants. About the study: Autologous T cell-negative cells served as antigen-presenting cells in equal numbers.

The table came from immunoSEQ multiplex PCR; TCRdb's copy has only in-frame clones and leaves some out. Of about 4,500 clones in the sample, roughly 66% were seen once. From germline, CDR1 is SEHNR and CDR2 FQNEAQ (reference sequence). The V end lost 1 base, the J end lost 6 bases, and 0 bases lay between the germline ends. The CDR3 length is 10 residues. V is TRBV7-9 and J is TRBJ2-5; no clear D gene. This TCR came from a male donor with HIV. The specimen sequenced was cultured CD8+ T cells derived from PBMCs. DNA of the CDR3: TGTGCCAGCAGCTTAGAGACCCAGTACTTC. It codes for CASSLETQYF.